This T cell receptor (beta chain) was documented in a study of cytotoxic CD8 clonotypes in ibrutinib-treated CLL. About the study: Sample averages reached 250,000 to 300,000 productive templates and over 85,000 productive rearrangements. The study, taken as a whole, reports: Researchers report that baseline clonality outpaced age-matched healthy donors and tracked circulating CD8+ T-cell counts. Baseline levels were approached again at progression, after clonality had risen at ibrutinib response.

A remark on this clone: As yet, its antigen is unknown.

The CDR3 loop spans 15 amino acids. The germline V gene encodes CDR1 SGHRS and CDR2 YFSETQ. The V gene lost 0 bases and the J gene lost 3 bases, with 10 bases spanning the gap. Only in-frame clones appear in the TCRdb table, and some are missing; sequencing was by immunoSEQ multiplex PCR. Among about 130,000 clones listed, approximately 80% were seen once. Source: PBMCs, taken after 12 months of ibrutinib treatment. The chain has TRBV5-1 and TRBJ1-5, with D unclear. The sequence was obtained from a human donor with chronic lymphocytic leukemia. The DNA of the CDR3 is TGCGCCAGCAGCTTGGCCTCGGGGAACAATCAGCCCCAGCATTTT. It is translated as CASSLASGNNQPQHF.